Below, 32 T cell receptor beta chains from the same sample are listed, as sequenced in a study of early T cells in non-severe SARS-CoV-2 infection. MiXCR was run by TCRdb on the 5' RACE reads, yielding one entry per CDR3 protein. The sample has 62,000 or so distinct CDR3 sequences, roughly 8.8% seen once. The specimen sequenced was whole blood. The receptors were sampled from an adult who was a healthcare worker with PCR-confirmed SARS-CoV-2 infection or an uninfected control (not recorded which).

V usage is TRBV9 and J usage is TRBJ2-3; possible D gene TRBD1, 6 bases. CDR3 size: 15 residues. CDR1 is SGDLS and CDR2 is YYNGEE in the germline V gene. V lost 4 bases and J 2 bases, leaving 14 bases between the germline ends. This chain's CDR3 is CASSPEGVITDTQYF. The CDR3 nucleotides read TGTGCCAGCAGCCCAGAGGGGGTTATCACAGATACGCAGTATTTT.

This clonotype was observed at least ten times. The genes are TRBV7-9 and TRBJ1-1; D uncertain. This CDR3 contains 12 residues. Per germline, CDR1 SEHNR and CDR2 FQNEAQ (reference sequence). Trimming cost V 5 bases and J 11 bases, with 15 bases left between them. Here the CDR3 DNA reads TGTGCCAGCAGCCAACCTCTAATTCCCGCTTTCTTT. Residues: CASSQPLIPAFF.

This clonotype appeared many times. The chain has TRBV3-1 and TRBJ2-7; D is ambiguous. Germline lookup yields CDR1 LGHDT and CDR2 YNNKEL (reference sequence). CDR3 length: 14 amino acids. The V gene lost 4 bases and the J gene lost 6 bases, with 16 bases spanning the gap. Written as DNA, the CDR3 is TGTGCCAGCAGCCCCCGCCGGCTGTCTCCCGAGCAGTACTTC. Translating gives CASSPRRLSPEQYF.

This chain joins TRBV21-1 and TRBJ2-7; the table assigns TRBD1, which was not confirmed against the DNA. TRBV21-1 represents a pseudogene. This CDR3 region has 12 residues. CDR3 coding DNA: TGTGCCCGTAGACAGGGGGACCCCGAGCAGTACGTC. It yields the protein CARRQGDPEQYV.

The rearrangement links TRBV19 to TRBJ2-6, with D possibly matching TRBD1 (6 bases). The CDR3 extends over 16 amino acids. Germline CDR1 is LNHDA and CDR2 is SQIVND (reference sequence). Deletions cut 6 bases from V and 4 bases from J, with 16 bases between. CDR3 nucleotides: TGTGCCAGTAGACCACCCGCCGGGACAGGGGCCAACGTCCTGACTTTC. Translating it yields CASRPPAGTGANVLTF.

The chain has TRBV19 and TRBJ2-3; 8 bases agree with TRBD2. V was clipped by 6 bases and J by 2 bases; unmatched bases: 4. Germline V gene sequence: CDR1 LNHDA, CDR2 SQIVND (reference sequence). CDR3 length equals 14 residues. The CDR3 sequence is CASRERGNTDTQYF. The CDR3 region has the DNA TGTGCCAGTAGGGAGCGGGGGAACACAGATACGCAGTATTTT.

The chain recombines TRBV7-2 with TRBJ1-1; D not certain. Trimming removed 1 base at V and 1 base at J, with 10 bases between. This CDR3 comprises 15 residues. Germline V gives CDR1 SGHTA, CDR2 FQGNSA. The CDR3 loop reads CASSLGPQPNTEAFF. As DNA, the CDR3 is TGTGCCAGCAGCTTAGGGCCACAACCGAACACTGAAGCTTTCTTT.

The genes are TRBV6-6 and TRBJ2-7, with D possibly matching TRBD2 (6 bases). Germline CDR1 and CDR2: MNHNY and SVGAGI (reference sequence). The ends were cut back, 6 bases at V and 3 bases at J, with 9 bases in the middle. The CDR3 totals 12 residues. The CDR3: CASRTGDYEQYV. CDR3 bases: TGTGCCAGCAGGACGGGGGACTACGAGCAGTACGTC.

The CDR3 sequence is CASSRNSKRGPPDTQYF. The CDR3 DNA follows: TGTGCCAGCAGCCGAAATTCGAAACGCGGGCCCCCGGATACGCAGTATTTT. The genes are TRBV11-2 and TRBJ2-3, with D possibly matching TRBD2 (5 bases). The V end was cut by 5 bases, the J end by 6 bases, with 24 bases between. This CDR3 has 17 residues. Germline V gene data show CDR1 as SGHAT and CDR2 as FQNNGV.

The chain has TRBV18 and TRBJ1-3; D is ambiguous. The germline CDR1 and CDR2 sequences are KGHSH and LQKENI. V lost 4 bases, J lost 0 bases, and 13 bases lay in between. This CDR3 is 16 amino acids long. The DNA of the CDR3 is TGTGCCAGCTCACAGAGCAACAGCCGCTCTGGAAACACCATATATTTT. Protein sequence: CASSQSNSRSGNTIYF.

The chain recombines TRBV3-1 with TRBJ2-5; a possible D gene is TRBD2 (6 bases). Germline V lookup: CDR1 LGHDT, CDR2 YNNKEL (reference sequence). The CDR3 is made up of 13 amino acids. V was shortened by 4 bases and J by 5 bases, with 11 bases between the two germline ends. The CDR3 nucleotides read TGTGCCAGCAGCCGCGGGGTAGCTGAGACCCAGTACTTC. This gives the protein CASSRGVAETQYF.

This clonotype has only a few counts. V is TRBV2 and J is TRBJ1-1, with D perhaps TRBD1 (5 bases). The CDR3 has 14 residues. Germline V gives CDR1 SNHLY, CDR2 FYNNEI. Deletions cut 8 bases from V and 1 base from J, with 14 bases between. The CDR3 DNA reads as TGTGCCAGCCGGGGCCGGGCAGCGAACACTGAAGCTTTCTTT. Amino acids: CASRGRAANTEAFF. Full variable domain (outside the CDR3, taken from reference TRBV2 and TRBJ1-1): EPEVTQTPSHQVTQMGQEVILRCVPISNHLYFYWYRQILGQKVEFLVSFYNNEISEKSEIFDDQFSVERPDGSNFTLKIRSTKLEDSAMYFCASRGRAANTEAFFGQGTRLTVV.

This clonotype occurred many times. The CDR3 sequence: CASSQAGLAGGSFHHNEQFF. CDR3 DNA: TGTGCCAGCAGCCAAGCCGGACTAGCGGGGGGGTCCTTCCACCACAATGAGCAGTTCTTC. The chain has TRBV7-2 and TRBJ2-1; 15 nucleotides agree with TRBD2. The CDR3 is 20 residues long. The germline V gene has CDR1 SGHTA and CDR2 FQGNSA. The V segment lost 5 bases and the J segment 5 bases; nucleotides outside the gene matches: 16.

This clonotype showed up just a few times. The chain couples TRBV12-5 to TRBJ1-1; 9 nucleotides agree with TRBD1. The CDR3 loop spans 18 amino acids. Losses at the gene ends were 0 bases for V and 2 bases for J; bases not matched to a gene: 10. The germline CDR1 and CDR2 sequences are LGHNT and FRNRAP. The CDR3 loop reads CASGLVITGGAGNTEAFF. Here the CDR3 DNA reads TGTGCTAGTGGTTTGGTAATTACAGGGGGCGCGGGAAACACTGAAGCTTTCTTT.

V usage is TRBV5-4 and J usage is TRBJ1-6, with a possible D match to TRBD1 (6 bases). This CDR3 is built from 14 residues. From germline, CDR1 is SGHNT and CDR2 YYREEE (reference sequence). The germline V and J ends were trimmed by 2 bases and 7 bases, with 10 bases remaining between them. CDR3 amino acids: CASSFGQTNSPLHF. The CDR3 nucleotides read TGTGCCAGCAGCTTTGGACAGACGAATTCACCCCTCCACTTT.

The rearrangement joins TRBV3-1 to TRBJ1-1, with D unclear. The CDR3 is made up of 15 amino acids. Germline CDR1 reads LGHDT; CDR2 reads YNNKEL (reference sequence). Trimming shortened V by 1 base and J by 2 bases, and 11 bases separated the two germline ends. The CDR3 bases are TGTGCCAGCAGCCAAGGACGGGCCCCAAACACTGAAGCTTTCTTT. As protein: CASSQGRAPNTEAFF.

The gene calls are TRBV21-1 and TRBJ1-6; whether TRBD1, the table's D call, matches the DNA was not checked. TRBV21-1 is a pseudogene locus. This CDR3 comprises 15 residues. CDR3 nucleotide sequence: TGTGCCAGTGTCCCAAAGGGAAGGGATAATTCACCCCTCCACTTT. This sequence encodes CASVPKGRDNSPLHF.

The chain joins TRBV7-6 to TRBJ2-1; D may correspond to TRBD1 or TRBD2 (5 bases each). Germline loops: CDR1 SGHVS, CDR2 FNYEAQ. The germline V and J ends were trimmed by 6 bases and 4 bases, with 19 bases remaining between them. This CDR3 region has 16 residues. This CDR3 reads CASSFLTGDGYNEQFF. The CDR3 region has the DNA TGTGCCAGCAGTTTCCTCACCGGGGACGGATACAATGAGCAGTTCTTC.

The V and J genes are TRBV20-1 and TRBJ2-7; unclear D gene. Germline V gives CDR1 DFQATT, CDR2 SNEGSKA (reference sequence). The V gene lost 0 bases and the J gene lost 2 bases, with 11 bases spanning the gap. This CDR3 has 14 amino acids. DNA for the CDR3: TGCAGTGCTAGAGACCGTGGGTTCACCTACGAGCAGTACTTC. This sequence encodes CSARDRGFTYEQYF.

This clonotype has ten or more counts. V usage is TRBV5-1 and J usage is TRBJ2-3; 11 positions agree with TRBD2. CDR1 is SGHRS and CDR2 is YFSETQ in the germline V gene. Trimming at V came to 7 bases and at J to 2 bases, leaving 3 bases not matched to a gene. This CDR3 contains 14 residues. CDR3 region: CASASGGSTDTQYF. The CDR3 coding sequence is TGCGCCAGCGCTAGCGGGGGGTCCACAGATACGCAGTATTTT.

This clonotype was detected only a few times. The rearrangement uses TRBV12-3 or TRBV12-4 and TRBJ1-2; TRBD1 agrees at 7 bases. The CDR3 totals 15 residues. V trimming: 5 bases; J trimming: 0 bases; junction bases outside the gene matches: 6. The CDR3 sequence: CASSKGTVANYGYTF. CDR3 bases: TGTGCCAGCAGTAAAGGGACAGTAGCTAACTATGGCTACACCTTC.

This clonotype was observed many times. The rearrangement uses TRBV20-1 and TRBJ1-1; D not resolved. This CDR3 is built from 13 residues. Between the trimmed V and J ends, which lost 1 base and 1 base, there was a span of 7 bases. Germline V lookup: CDR1 DFQATT, CDR2 SNEGSKA (reference sequence). CDR3 DNA: TGCAGTGCTAGAGGGGTAAGGAACACTGAAGCTTTCTTT. As protein: CSARGVRNTEAFF.

This clonotype was seen repeatedly, ten times or more. The chain is built from TRBV7-9 and TRBJ2-3; the match to TRBD2 covers 11 bases. Trimming removed 4 bases from V and 5 bases from J; junction bases left unmatched: 8. The CDR3 runs 16 residues. CDR1 and CDR2 from the germline V gene are SEHNR and FQNEAQ (reference sequence). CDR3 in DNA: TGTGCCAGCAGCTCCGGTACTAGCGGGGGAATAGATACGCAGTATTTT. Protein sequence: CASSSGTSGGIDTQYF.

The V call is TRBV2, the J call TRBJ1-6, with 9 bases identical to TRBD1. This CDR3 is built from 14 residues. The germline CDR1 and CDR2 sequences are SNHLY and FYNNEI. Trimming at V came to 6 bases and at J to 9 bases, leaving 6 bases not matched to a gene. The CDR3 reads CASSAGTGRSPLHF. CDR3 sequence (DNA): TGTGCCAGCAGCGCCGGGACAGGGCGTTCACCCCTCCACTTT.

There are a few counts of this clonotype. V and J are TRBV6-1 and TRBJ2-7; 8 bases map to TRBD1. Germline values: CDR1 MNHNS, CDR2 SASEGT. The CDR3 has 17 residues. V was clipped by 1 base and J by 1 base; unmatched bases: 9. The DNA of the CDR3 is TGTGCCAGCAGTGAAGAAATTAGGACAGGGCGTTCCTACGAGCAGTACGTC. It specifies CASSEEIRTGRSYEQYV.

This rearrangement joins TRBV5-1 to TRBJ1-6; 8 nucleotides agree with TRBD1. The CDR3 loop spans 17 amino acids. Germline CDR1 is SGHRS and CDR2 is YFSETQ. V lost 4 bases to trimming and J lost 4 bases; unmatched junction nucleotides: 10. CDR3 sequence reads: CASSAGQAADYNSPLHF. In nucleotides, the CDR3 is TGCGCCAGCAGCGCGGGACAGGCGGCAGATTATAATTCACCCCTCCACTTT.

This clonotype has at least ten counts. The chain couples TRBV5-1 to TRBJ2-2; 9 nucleotides align to TRBD2. V shed 4 bases and J 4 bases; nucleotides not matched to a gene: 8. The CDR3 sequence is 16 residues long. The V gene's germline CDR1 is SGHRS and CDR2 YFSETQ. This chain's CDR3 is CASSPGTSRFTGELFF. In nucleotides, the CDR3 is TGCGCCAGCAGCCCCGGGACTAGCCGATTCACCGGGGAGCTGTTTTTT. Looking up the rest from reference TRBV5-1 and TRBJ2-2 gives the full variable domain: KAGVTQTPRYLIKTRGQQVTLSCSPISGHRSVSWYQQTPGQGLQFLFEYFSETQRNKGNFPGRFSGRQFSNSRSEMNVSTLELGDSALYLCASSPGTSRFTGELFFGEGSRLTVL.

This clonotype was seen a handful of times. This sequence joins TRBV3-1 and TRBJ1-6; D gene uncertain. The CDR3 is 13 residues long. Germline assignment: CDR1 LGHDT and CDR2 YNNKEL (reference sequence). Trimming removed 3 bases at V and 10 bases at J, with 10 bases between. The chain's CDR3 is CASSQATRSPLHF. CDR3 nucleotides: TGTGCCAGCAGCCAGGCAACGAGGTCACCCCTCCACTTT.

V usage is TRBV25-1 and J usage is TRBJ1-6; D gene unclear. The CDR3 runs to 15 residues. Trimming removed 8 bases at V and 10 bases at J, with 21 bases between. CDR1 and CDR2 from the germline V gene are MGHDK and SYGVNS. In DNA form, the CDR3 reads TGTGCCAGCGCCAAAGCACATGGGCGGAGGTCACCCCTCCACTTT. The encoded protein is CASAKAHGRRSPLHF.

The V gene is TRBV9, the J gene TRBJ1-5; D may be TRBD1 (6 bases). There are 16 residues in the CDR3. Trimming took 5 bases from V and 1 from J, leaving 16 bases between them. Per germline, CDR1 SGDLS and CDR2 YYNGEE. CDR3 sequence reads: CASSLEGGTSNQPQHF. The CDR3 region has the DNA TGTGCCAGCAGTCTAGAGGGGGGTACCAGCAATCAGCCCCAGCATTTT.

V and J are TRBV12-3 or TRBV12-4 and TRBJ2-3; 8 positions agree with TRBD1. This CDR3 contains 14 residues. The J segment lost 4 bases and the V segment lost 8 bases, leaving 8 bases of the junction unmatched. The CDR3 is CASVPGGGPDTQYF. The CDR3 DNA reads TGTGCCAGCGTTCCAGGGGGCGGGCCAGATACGCAGTATTTT.

This rearrangement joins TRBV10-2 to TRBJ1-1; 7 bases are shared with TRBD1. The germline gives CDR1 WSHSY, CDR2 SAAADI. The CDR3 has 13 residues. After removal of 6 bases from V and 3 bases from J, the junction contained 4 bases not matched to a gene. CDR3 DNA: TGCGCCAGCAGCCACAGGGGCGACACTGAAGCTTTCTTT. Translating gives CASSHRGDTEAFF.